The clone carrying this TCR beta chain was found many times. This entry comes from a study of metastatic and nonmetastatic thyroid tumors. The CDR3 has 14 amino acids. V was clipped by 5 bases and J by 0 bases, with 8 bases between them. Germline V gene data show CDR1 as KGHSH and CDR2 as LQKENI. TCRdb re-called clones via MiXCR from the PCR reads. The profile shows roughly 45,000 clones, about 3.3% of them singletons. Treatment of any kind had been given to no patient before thyroid surgery. The sequence was collected from a female donor with papillary thyroid cancer or a benign thyroid nodule (not recorded which). Some clones in this sample may be carry-over from other donors' samples. The source material was blood. The chain uses TRBV18 and TRBJ1-5; D is uncertain. As DNA, the CDR3 is TGTGCCAGCTCAATGACGGATAGCAATCAGCCCCAGCATTTT. It is translated as CASSMTDSNQPQHF.